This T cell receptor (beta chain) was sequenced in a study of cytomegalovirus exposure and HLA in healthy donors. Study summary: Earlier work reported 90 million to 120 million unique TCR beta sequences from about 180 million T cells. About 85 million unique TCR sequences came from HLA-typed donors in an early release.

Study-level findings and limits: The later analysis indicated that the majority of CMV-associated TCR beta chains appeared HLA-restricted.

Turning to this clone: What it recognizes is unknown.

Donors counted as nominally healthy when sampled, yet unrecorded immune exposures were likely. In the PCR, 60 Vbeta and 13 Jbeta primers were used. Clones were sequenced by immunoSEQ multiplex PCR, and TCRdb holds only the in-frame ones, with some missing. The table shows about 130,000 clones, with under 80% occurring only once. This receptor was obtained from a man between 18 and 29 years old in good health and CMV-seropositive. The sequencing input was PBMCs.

The CDR3 bases are TGTGCCAGTAGAGGTTGGCAGGCCGATACAGGTGGCTACACCTTC. Its translation: CASRGWQADTGGYTF. The genes are TRBV2 and TRBJ1-2; tentatively, D is TRBD1 (5 bases). The CDR3 is 15 residues long. V was trimmed by 9 bases and J by 7 bases, leaving 24 bases between them. Per the germline V gene, CDR1 is SNHLY and CDR2 is FYNNEI.